This is a list of T cell receptor beta chains from one sample in a study of molecular identifiers for immune sequencing clone quantification. One entry per CDR3 protein results from TCRdb running MiXCR on the PCR reads. This table holds roughly 10,000 distinct CDR3 sequences, approximately 20% found once. The sample comprised naive CD8+ T cells from blood, with Jurkat cell RNA spiked in. These receptors came from a human donor in good health. Some libraries in this study had Jurkat cell RNA spiked in. Both conserved end residues are part of each CDR3. A D gene is named only where the DNA matches it firmly. A row's size may be missing; if present it is once, few, many or a size class.

D,size,V,J,DNA,CDR3
.,many,TRBV27,TRBJ2-2,TGTGCCAGCAGTCAACTTTACACCGGGGAGCTGTTTTTT,CASSQLYTGELFF
.,.,TRBV24-1,TRBJ1-5,TGTGCCACCAGTGATTTCCCTTCGGGAACTCCGCGGCAGGGGTGCGATCAGCCCCAGCATTTT,CATSDFPSGTPRQGCDQPQHF
TRBD1,many,TRBV11-3,TRBJ2-7,TGTGCCAGCAGCCTTGACAGGGGGCACTACGAGCAGTACTTC,CASSLDRGHYEQYF
TRBD2,.,TRBV7-9,TRBJ2-1,TGTGCCAGCAGCCCCGGACTAGCGGGAGAGGTTGAGCAGTTCTTC,CASSPGLAGEVEQFF
.,few,TRBV3-1,TRBJ2-1,TGTGCCAGCAGCCAAGCGGGTTTCTACAATGAGCAGTTCTTC,CASSQAGFYNEQFF
.,many,TRBV12-3/TRBV12-4,TRBJ2-3,TGTGCCAGCAGTTTAGCGGGGGGCCCAATTGTTGATACGCAGTATTTT,CASSLAGGPIVDTQYF
TRBD1,medium-sized,TRBV5-5,TRBJ1-2,TGTGCCAGCAGCTACAGTCCCGGGACAGGGGGCGATGGTTACTATGGCTACACCTTC,CASSYSPGTGGDGYYGYTF
TRBD2,.,TRBV29-1,TRBJ2-1,TGCAGCGTTGATCCTCCCGGGTGGACTAGCGGGGCCTACAATGAGCAGTTCTTC,CSVDPPGWTSGAYNEQFF
.,few,TRBV19,TRBJ1-1,TGTGCCAGTACCCAGGGACCAGGAGACACTGAAGCTTTCTTT,CASTQGPGDTEAFF
.,medium-sized,TRBV6-2/TRBV6-3,TRBJ2-3,TGTGCCAGCAGTTATCTGGGGCAGGAGAATACGCAGTATTTT,CASSYLGQENTQYF
TRBD2,many,TRBV5-4,TRBJ2-7,TGTGCCAGCAGCCCCGAGACTAGCGGGACCTACGAGCAGTACTTC,CASSPETSGTYEQYF
TRBD2,.,TRBV28,TRBJ2-1,TGTGCCAGCAGTTTAAGTATGGGAGGGGTCAACTACAATGAGCAGTTCTTC,CASSLSMGGVNYNEQFF
.,.,TRBV29-1,TRBJ2-7,TGCAGCGTTGAAGGCGACGGGGCCGAGCAGTACTTC,CSVEGDGAEQYF
TRBD2,medium-sized,TRBV20-1,TRBJ2-7,TGCAGTGCTAGAGTTGGTAGCGGGAGGCCCCAGAGGTACGAGCAGTACTTC,CSARVGSGRPQRYEQYF
.,medium-sized,TRBV6-1,TRBJ2-3,TGTGCCAGCAGTGAAGCTCGCGGGAGCACAGATACGCAGTATTTT,CASSEARGSTDTQYF
.,few,TRBV7-8,TRBJ2-1,TGTGCCAGCAGCTTAGCTAGCGGCGTAAACAATGAGCAGTTCTTC,CASSLASGVNNEQFF
.,.,TRBV7-9,TRBJ1-4,TGTGCCAGTAGCCCTGTACCGAGTAATGAAAAACTGTTTTTT,CASSPVPSNEKLFF
.,.,TRBV7-8,TRBJ2-2,TGTGCCAGCAGGGTGGCGGTGGGGACCGGGGAGCTGTTTTTT,CASRVAVGTGELFF
.,medium-sized,TRBV6-6,TRBJ2-7,TGTGCCAGCAGTTATCAAAACAGGGTCGAGCAGTACTTC,CASSYQNRVEQYF
.,medium-sized,TRBV7-9,TRBJ2-3,TGTGCCAGCAGCTTAGATTTGGAGGGCACAGATACGCAGTATTTT,CASSLDLEGTDTQYF
TRBD2,.,TRBV20-1,TRBJ2-3,TGCAGTGCTAGCCCGACTAGCGGGAGGACAGATACGCAGTATTTT,CSASPTSGRTDTQYF
TRBD1,medium-sized,TRBV28,TRBJ1-5,TGTGCCAGCAGTTTAAGGAGCATTAGGGGGCTAGGCAATCAGCCCCAGCATTTT,CASSLRSIRGLGNQPQHF
TRBD1,.,TRBV7-9,TRBJ2-7,TGTGCCAGCAGCTTAGAGACAGGGGGGAGGAACGAGCAGTACTTC,CASSLETGGRNEQYF
TRBD2,few,TRBV12-3/TRBV12-4,TRBJ2-5,TGTGCCAGCAGTTTAAAGTGGGACTATGGTCAAGAGACCCAGTACTTC,CASSLKWDYGQETQYF
TRBD2,many,TRBV7-6,TRBJ2-7,TGTGCCAGCAGCTTAAAGGCTAGCGGATACGAGCAGTACTTC,CASSLKASGYEQYF
.,.,TRBV4-2,TRBJ2-2,TGTGCCAGCAGCCAGTTTCGGAGCGGGGAGCTGTTTTTT,CASSQFRSGELFF
TRBD2,many,TRBV6-4,TRBJ2-1,TGTGCCAGCAAAGCGGGAGGGCCATGGGACAATGAGCAGTTCTTC,CASKAGGPWDNEQFF
TRBD1,many,TRBV19,TRBJ1-5,TGTTCCAGTAGTAAATTAGGGCAGGGGGACAATCAGCCCCAGCATTTT,CSSSKLGQGDNQPQHF
TRBD2,few,TRBV4-3,TRBJ2-1,TGCGCCAGCAGCCAAGATTCGGGGACTAGCGGGATGTACAATGAGCAGTTCTTC,CASSQDSGTSGMYNEQFF
TRBD2,medium-sized,TRBV20-1,TRBJ2-3,TGCAGTGCCCCGCTAGCGGGGCCGGATACGCAGTATTTT,CSAPLAGPDTQYF
TRBD2,many,TRBV20-1,TRBJ2-1,TGCAGTGCTACTCGGGAGGATCGGTACAATGAGCAGTTCTTC,CSATREDRYNEQFF
.,medium-sized,TRBV29-1,TRBJ2-5,TGCAGCGTTGAAGAGGAGGTGTGGGTCCCAAGAAAGACCCAGTACTTC,CSVEEEVWVPRKTQYF
TRBD2,few,TRBV7-6,TRBJ2-1,TGTGCCAGCAGCTTAGTGCCCGCCTCGACTAGCAGAGCCTACAATGAGCAGTTCTTC,CASSLVPASTSRAYNEQFF
TRBD1,.,TRBV27,TRBJ1-6,TGTGCCAGCAGTTCTAAGACAGGGAAAGATTCACCCCTCCACTTT,CASSSKTGKDSPLHF
.,.,TRBV28,TRBJ2-1,TGTGCCAGCAGCTTTCCCCGAGCAGGGAAGAATGAGCAGTTCTTC,CASSFPRAGKNEQFF
.,many,TRBV19,TRBJ1-5,TGTGCCAGTAGTATGGGAGGGGCAGCTCAGCCCCAGCATTTT,CASSMGGAAQPQHF
.,many,TRBV11-2,TRBJ2-6,TGTGCCAGCAGCTTAGAGGCTTCATACGCCAACGTCCTGACTTTC,CASSLEASYANVLTF
.,medium-sized,TRBV20-1,TRBJ1-3,TGCAGTGCAGCCGCCGTAGGCGCCGGGCTGGGCAACACCATATATTTT,CSAAAVGAGLGNTIYF
.,.,TRBV11-2,TRBJ1-4,TGTGCCAGCAGCTTATCTGCCAGGTCAAATGAAAAACTGTTTTTT,CASSLSARSNEKLFF
.,medium-sized,TRBV6-2/TRBV6-3,TRBJ2-3,TGTGCCAGCTTCGGTCCAGATACGCAGTATTTT,CASFGPDTQYF
TRBD2,medium-sized,TRBV7-6,TRBJ2-3,TGTGCCAGCAGCTCCCTGACTAGCGTTAGAGATACGCAGTATTTT,CASSSLTSVRDTQYF
.,many,TRBV27,TRBJ1-5,TGTGCCAGCAGTTTCGGGGGGGGGGTGAGGCCCCAGCATTTT,CASSFGGGVRPQHF
TRBD1,many,TRBV4-1,TRBJ1-5,TGCGCCAGCAGCCAAGCCGCCGGGACAGCAAGTCAGCCCCAGCATTTT,CASSQAAGTASQPQHF
TRBD2,medium-sized,TRBV13,TRBJ2-3,TGTGCCAGCAGCTTAGGACTAGCGGGAGATTCGAGCACAGATACGCAGTATTTT,CASSLGLAGDSSTDTQYF
TRBD1,medium-sized,TRBV6-6,TRBJ2-3,TGTGCCAGCAGTGCCTGGACAGGGATAAGCACAGATACGCAGTATTTT,CASSAWTGISTDTQYF
TRBD1,many,TRBV15,TRBJ2-5,TGTGCCACCAGCAGAGAAGGGGGCTATCAAGAGACCCAGTACTTC,CATSREGGYQETQYF
TRBD1,medium-sized,TRBV5-1,TRBJ2-3,TGCGCCAGCAGCTCCGGACAGGGTAGAGATACGCAGTATTTT,CASSSGQGRDTQYF
TRBD2,many,TRBV9,TRBJ2-7,TGTGCCAGCAGCGAGGGACTATCTTCCTACGAGCAGTACTTC,CASSEGLSSYEQYF
.,many,TRBV20-1,TRBJ2-1,TGCAGTGCTAGACCCCTCCTACCGACTACTCCCAATTCCTACAATGAGCAGTTCTTC,CSARPLLPTTPNSYNEQFF
TRBD1,medium-sized,TRBV28,TRBJ2-5,TGTGCCAGCAGTTTAAGGGACAGTCAAGAGACCCAGTACTTC,CASSLRDSQETQYF
TRBD2,medium-sized,TRBV7-9,TRBJ2-2,TGTGCCAGCAGCACCCCCGGGACTAGCGGTTATTACACCGGGGAGCTGTTTTTT,CASSTPGTSGYYTGELFF
.,medium-sized,TRBV19,TRBJ1-5,TGTGCCACCGCGGGGGGGGGGAATCAGCCCCAGCATTTT,CATAGGGNQPQHF
.,medium-sized,TRBV6-2/TRBV6-3,TRBJ1-5,TGTGCCAGCAGTTACTCGATTAACCCTTCCCATCTCGACGAGTCCATTGGCAATCAGCCCCAGCATTTT,CASSYSINPSHLDESIGNQPQHF
.,.,TRBV7-2,TRBJ2-7,TGTGCCAGCAGCTCTGCGGCGGGACACTACGAGCAGTACTTC,CASSSAAGHYEQYF
TRBD1,.,TRBV12-3/TRBV12-4,TRBJ2-5,TGTGCCAGCAGTGCGAATACCGACAGGGAAGAGACCCAGTACTTC,CASSANTDREETQYF